This is a list of T cell receptor beta chains from one sample in a study of blood T cell repertoires in COVID-19. TCRdb keeps only in-frame clones here, not all; method: immunoSEQ multiplex PCR. Of 250,000 to 300,000 clones in the sample, 89% were seen once. The sample taken for sequencing was peripheral blood. Every receptor here comes from a man in his fifties or sixties with acute or convalescent COVID-19. The CDR3 runs from the conserved cysteine through the conserved F or W. The D gene is left open where the match is weak. Rows give clone size only sometimes, using once, few, many, or a class for an expanded clone.

. | 16 | TRBJ2-7 | TRBV5-4 | TRBD1 | TGTGCCAGCAGCTTTGGGGACAGGGGGCCGTCCGACGAGCAGTACTTC | CASSFGDRGPSDEQYF
. | 18 | TRBJ2-1 | TRBV7-3 | TRBD2 | TGTGCCAGCAGCTCCTACTCCGGAGGTAGCGGGGGATACAATGAGCAGTTCTTC | CASSSYSGGSGGYNEQFF
. | 15 | TRBJ1-5 | TRBV6-2/TRBV6-3 | TRBD1 | TGTGCCAGCAGTTACTTGGACAGGATGAATCAGCCCCAGCATTTT | CASSYLDRMNQPQHF
few | 15 | TRBJ1-1 | TRBV7-3 | . | TGTGCCAGCAGCTTAATGGGAGGGTCCTACACTGAAGCTTTCTTT | CASSLMGGSYTEAFF
. | 13 | TRBJ1-1 | TRBV3-1/TRBV3-2 | . | TGTGCCAGCAGCCAACAGGTGAACACTGAAGCTTTCTTT | CASSQQVNTEAFF
. | 16 | TRBJ1-5 | TRBV12-5 | . | TGTGCTAGTGGTTCGAGGGTCGCGAGAGGAGATCAGCCCCAGCATTTT | CASGSRVARGDQPQHF
. | 11 | TRBJ1-1 | TRBV20-1 | . | TGCAGTGCTATGAGGGGGACTGAAGCTTTCTTT | CSAMRGTEAFF
. | 15 | TRBJ1-1 | TRBV19 | TRBD1 | TGTGCCAGTTACCGACAGGGGCAAGTGGAGACTGAAGCTTTCTTT | CASYRQGQVETEAFF
. | 14 | TRBJ2-5 | TRBV7-7 | . | TGTGCTAGCAGCCTTCAGGGCTCCCTGGCGACCCAGTACTTC | CASSLQGSLATQYF
. | 17 | TRBJ1-4 | TRBV7-9 | . | TGTGCCAGCAGCTTTCCTCAGGGGCGGACGAGTAATGAAAAACTGTTTTTT | CASSFPQGRTSNEKLFF
. | 14 | TRBJ2-1 | TRBV2 | TRBD2 | TGTGCCAGCACCTTAGCGGGCCAGGTGGGTGAGCAGTTCTTC | CASTLAGQVGEQFF
. | 12 | TRBJ1-1 | TRBV29-1 | . | TGCAGCGTTGGACCGGAGGGCACTGAAGCTTTCTTT | CSVGPEGTEAFF
. | 14 | TRBJ2-7 | TRBV3-1/TRBV3-2 | . | TGTGCCAGCAGCCAAGAACGGGAATCCCACGAGCAGTACTTC | CASSQERESHEQYF
. | 20 | TRBJ2-1 | TRBV7-7 | TRBD2 | TGTGCTAGCAGCTTAGTTAGTCTAGCGGGGGCCCACGACTCCTACAATGAGCAGTTCTTC | CASSLVSLAGAHDSYNEQFF
. | 13 | TRBJ2-7 | TRBV19 | TRBD1 | TGTGCCAGTAGTTTGGGACAGGGGTACGAGCAGTACTTC | CASSLGQGYEQYF
. | 18 | TRBJ1-6 | TRBV11-2 | . | TGTGCCAGCAGCCTGTTGGCAGGCTCGCAATCCATTCATTCACCCCTCCACTTT | CASSLLAGSQSIHSPLHF
. | 16 | TRBJ1-3 | TRBV4-1 | TRBD1 | TGCGCCAGCAGCCAGCCTCGACAGGGTCGAGGAAACACCATATATTTT | CASSQPRQGRGNTIYF
. | 15 | TRBJ1-5 | TRBV6-5 | TRBD1 | TGTGCCAGCAGCCGATACAGGGGTGGCAATCAGCCCCAGCATTTT | CASSRYRGGNQPQHF
. | 13 | TRBJ1-2 | TRBV5-1 | . | TGCGCCAGCAGCTTGGAGCAGGTCTATGGCTACACCTTC | CASSLEQVYGYTF
. | 15 | TRBJ2-1 | TRBV27 | TRBD2 | TGTGCCAGCAGACATCTAGCGGGGGAGAACAATGAGCAGTTCTTC | CASRHLAGENNEQFF
. | 16 | TRBJ1-4 | TRBV3-1/TRBV3-2 | TRBD1 | TGTGCCAGCAGCCAAGTGCTGACAGGGACCAGGGAAAAACTGTTTTTT | CASSQVLTGTREKLFF
. | 18 | TRBJ1-5 | TRBV30 | . | TGTGCCTGGAATCCGGGGCCGGGAGGGCCCCATAGCAATCAGCCCCAGCATTTT | CAWNPGPGGPHSNQPQHF
. | 15 | TRBJ1-3 | TRBV3-1/TRBV3-2 | . | TGTGCCAGCAGCCAAAGGGGGAGCTCTGGAAACACCATATATTTT | CASSQRGSSGNTIYF
. | 13 | TRBJ1-1 | TRBV6-5 | . | TGTGCCAGCAGTCCACGAGGCGGGACTGAAGCTTTCTTT | CASSPRGGTEAFF
. | 16 | TRBJ2-5 | TRBV7-3 | TRBD2 | TGTGCCAGCAGCCGGATGAGCGGGGGCCCCCAAGAGACCCAGTACTTC | CASSRMSGGPQETQYF
. | 18 | TRBJ1-6 | TRBV15 | . | TGTGCCACCAGCAGAGCCCGGAGAAGGACAGCCTATAATTCACCCCTCCACTTT | CATSRARRRTAYNSPLHF
few | 15 | TRBJ2-2 | TRBV7-2 | . | TGTGCCAGCAGCTTAGTGGGGGGGAACACCGGGGAGCTGTTTTTT | CASSLVGGNTGELFF
. | 17 | TRBJ2-3 | TRBV4-1 | TRBD2 | TGCGCCAGCAGCCAACACCCGACTAGCGGGGGGGTAGATACGCAGTATTTT | CASSQHPTSGGVDTQYF
. | 16 | TRBJ2-1 | TRBV29-1 | . | TGCAGCGTTGATCGCGCGGGATTTCGCTCCTACAATGAGCAGTTCTTC | CSVDRAGFRSYNEQFF
. | 15 | TRBJ2-3 | TRBV4-1 | TRBD1 | TGCGCCAGCAGCCGACAGGGAGTTAGCACAGATACGCAGTATTTT | CASSRQGVSTDTQYF
. | 14 | TRBJ1-2 | TRBV18 | TRBD1 | TGTGCCAGCTCAACTCTTACAGGGGGCAATGGCTACACCTTC | CASSTLTGGNGYTF
once | 13 | TRBJ2-1 | TRBV7-8 | . | TGTGCCAGCAGCTTCGGACAGCCCAATGAGCAGTTCTTC | CASSFGQPNEQFF
. | 13 | TRBJ1-2 | TRBV6-5 | TRBD1 | TGTGCCAGCAGGACAGGGGAGGGCTATGGCTACACCTTC | CASRTGEGYGYTF
once | 12 | TRBJ1-6 | TRBV30 | TRBD1 | TGTGCCTGTAGGGACAGGGGTATCGCCCTCCACTTT | CACRDRGIALHF